The clone carrying this TCR beta chain was counted only a few times. Trimming removed 11 bases from V and 1 base from J; junction bases left unmatched: 3. Per the germline V gene, CDR1 is SNHLY and CDR2 is FYNNEI. The CDR3 spans 13 residues. The data originate from a study of blood T cell repertoires in COVID-19. Assay used: immunoSEQ multiplex PCR; TCRdb lists only in-frame clones, some missing. Of more than 35,000 clones listed, about four fifths are singletons. The clonotype originates from a man between 65 and 85 years old with acute or convalescent COVID-19. V gene TRBV2 combines with J gene TRBJ2-3, with TRBD2 matching over 10 bases. Sample: peripheral blood. The CDR3 DNA reads as TGTGCCGGCGGACTAGCGGGCACAGATACGCAGTATTTT. Amino acid sequence: CAGGLAGTDTQYF.